The 5 T cell receptor beta chains presented below share a single source sample, sequenced in a study of blood T cells in healthy people across ages. Together with a sample-barcoded 5' primer, a J-beta primer mix was included in a second PCR lasting about 6 to 12 cycles. MiXCR was run by TCRdb on the 5' RACE reads, yielding one entry per CDR3 protein. The table lists some 1.5 million distinct CDR3 sequences, about 30% of them singletons. Sequencing was done on a sample of blood. These receptors came from a woman in her twenties or thirties in good health.

Note on this clonotype: A much larger clonotype is one base distant, so this may be a read error. This chain joins TRBV12-3 or TRBV12-4 and TRBJ2-7; 8 positions agree with TRBD1. CDR3 length: 13 amino acids. CDR3 DNA: TGTGTCAGCAGTGGGACAGGAGACTACGAGCAGTACTTC. This codes for CVSSGTGDYEQYF.

The table lists this clonotype with a few counts. The chain is built from TRBV30 and TRBJ2-5; TRBD1 agrees at 7 bases. Unmatched junction bases numbered 12, after V lost 6 bases and J lost 5 bases. CDR3 length: 14 residues. The germline CDR1 and CDR2 sequences are GTSNPN and SVGIG (reference sequence). CDR3: CACLTKGAGETQYF. Here the CDR3 DNA reads TGTGCCTGCCTCACAAAGGGGGCAGGGGAGACCCAGTACTTC. The entire variable domain, with the rest obtained from reference TRBV30 and TRBJ2-5, is as follows: SQTIHQWPATLVQPVGSPLSLECTVEGTSNPNLYWYRQAAGRGLQLLFYSVGIGQISSEVPQNLSASRPQDRQFILSSKKLLLSDSGFYLCACLTKGAGETQYFGPGTRLLVL.

In this sample, this clonotype turned up once. The chain recombines TRBV4-1 with TRBJ1-1; 7 bases map to TRBD1. The CDR3 runs to 15 residues. V shed 1 base and J 5 bases; nucleotides not matched to a gene: 7. CDR1 MGHRA and CDR2 YSYEKL come from the germline V gene. Written as DNA, the CDR3 is TGCGCCAGCAGCCAAGGGGGGCAGGGGGGGACTGAAGCTTTCTTT. This gives the protein CASSQGGQGGTEAFF.

The table lists this clonotype with many counts. This chain connects TRBV29-1 to TRBJ2-1; D unresolved. V lost 3 bases and J lost 13, with 7 bases in between. Germline V gene lookup returns CDR1 SQVTM and CDR2 ANQGSEA. The CDR3 runs to 9 residues. The DNA for the CDR3 is TGCAGCGTTGATGCACGTCAGTTCTTC. Amino acid sequence: CSVDARQFF.

V usage is TRBV7-6 and J usage is TRBJ1-4; a weak D match, TRBD1 (6 bases). The germline V gene has CDR1 SGHVS and CDR2 FNYEAQ. Trimming pared 6 bases from V and 2 bases from J, leaving 13 bases between. The CDR3 length is 15 residues. CDR3 residues: CASSDLGGTNEKLFF. CDR3 coding DNA: TGTGCCAGCAGTGACTTGGGGGGCACTAATGAAAAACTGTTTTTT.